Shown below are 10 T cell receptor beta chains from a single sample sequenced in a study of blood T cell repertoires in COVID-19. Clones were sequenced by immunoSEQ multiplex PCR, and TCRdb holds only the in-frame ones, with some missing. This sample has about 380,000 clones, with around 89% found just once. The sequencing input was peripheral blood. The receptor set was obtained from a man aged 18 to 30 with active or convalescent COVID-19.

V gene TRBV11-3 combines with J gene TRBJ2-3, with D tentatively TRBD1 (5 bases). Germline V lookup: CDR1 SGHNT, CDR2 YENEEA. CDR3 length equals 18 residues. Trimming stripped 0 bases from V and 0 bases from J, with 16 bases between. The CDR3 bases are TGTGCCAGCAGCTTAGAGAATAGGGGCAGCGTTAGCACAGATACGCAGTATTTT. Encoded protein: CASSLENRGSVSTDTQYF.

This chain uses TRBV27 with TRBJ1-1; TRBD1 matches 7 bases. The CDR3 runs 13 residues. CDR1 MNHEY and CDR2 SMNVEV come from the germline V gene (reference sequence). The J segment lost 3 bases and the V segment lost 5 bases, leaving 3 bases of the junction unmatched. The CDR3, as DNA: TGTGCCAGCAGTGCGACAGGGTACACTGAAGCTTTCTTT. Translating it yields CASSATGYTEAFF.

This chain joins TRBV29-1 and TRBJ2-1; the match to TRBD2 covers 7 bases. Germline assignment: CDR1 SQVTM and CDR2 ANQGSEA. The CDR3 is 14 amino acids. The V segment lost 4 bases and the J segment 4 bases; nucleotides outside the gene matches: 7. The CDR3 region is CSVGLADRYNEQFF. In DNA form, the CDR3 reads TGCAGCGTTGGGCTAGCGGATAGATACAATGAGCAGTTCTTC.

The count of this clone is one. This chain links TRBV3-1 (or the pseudogene TRBV3-2) with TRBJ1-4; D ambiguous. V was pared by 4 bases and J by 3 bases, with 9 bases between. CDR1 LGHDT and CDR2 YNNKEL come from the germline V gene (reference sequence). The CDR3 has 14 residues. CDR3 sequence: CASSPPTSNEKLFF. For the CDR3, the DNA is TGTGCCAGCAGCCCCCCAACATCTAATGAAAAACTGTTTTTT.

The chain links TRBV5-1 to TRBJ1-1; TRBD1 is a possible D gene (5 bases). Germline V lookup: CDR1 SGHRS, CDR2 YFSETQ. Trimming stripped 0 bases from V and 1 base from J, with 19 bases between. CDR3 length equals 18 residues. CDR3 bases: TGCGCCAGCAGCTTGGCGGCTGGGAGCGGGGCTACGAACACTGAAGCTTTCTTT. Protein product: CASSLAAGSGATNTEAFF.

The chain carries TRBV11-2 and TRBJ2-2; 11 nucleotides agree with TRBD1. V shed 0 bases and J 4 bases; nucleotides not matched to a gene: 4. Germline CDR1 and CDR2: SGHAT and FQNNGV. The CDR3 consists of 17 residues. The CDR3 sequence is CASSLESGTGGTGELFF. As DNA, the CDR3 is TGTGCCAGCAGCTTAGAATCCGGGACAGGGGGCACCGGGGAGCTGTTTTTT.

V and J are TRBV4-3 and TRBJ2-3, with D possibly TRBD2 on 5 matching bases. V lost 0 bases to trimming and J lost 1 base, with 8 bases between them. CDR1 is LGHNA and CDR2 is YSLEER in the germline V gene. This CDR3 spans 15 amino acids. In DNA, the CDR3 is TGCGCCAGCAGCCAAGATTACGGGGGCACAGATACGCAGTATTTT. Amino acid sequence: CASSQDYGGTDTQYF.

The chain links TRBV5-6 to TRBJ1-3; possibly TRBD1 for D (5 bases). V was pared by 2 bases and J by 0 bases, with 9 bases between. The germline gives CDR1 SGHDT, CDR2 YYEEEE. This CDR3 is built from 15 residues. The CDR3 reads CASSFGASSGNTIYF. The CDR3 region has the DNA TGTGCCAGCAGCTTTGGGGCAAGCTCTGGAAACACCATATATTTT.

The chain combines TRBV3-1 (or the pseudogene TRBV3-2) with TRBJ2-5; D perhaps matches TRBD2 (6 bases). CDR3 length: 15 residues. V was trimmed by 4 bases and J by 3 bases, leaving 15 bases between them. Germline values: CDR1 LGHDT, CDR2 YNNKEL (reference sequence). The CDR3 loop is CASSPQPGDEETQYF. The CDR3 DNA follows: TGTGCCAGCAGCCCACAGCCGGGGGATGAAGAGACCCAGTACTTC.

The chain joins TRBV24-1 to TRBJ1-2; 7 positions agree with TRBD1. The junction had 3 bases not matched to a gene; V was cut back by 3 bases and J by 3 bases. This CDR3 is built from 14 residues. Germline V gene data show CDR1 as KGHDR and CDR2 as SFDVKD. The CDR3 protein is CATSDPDRYYGYTF. Written as DNA, the CDR3 is TGTGCCACCAGTGATCCGGACAGGTACTATGGCTACACCTTC.